Below are 15 T cell receptor beta chains sequenced from a single sample in a study of T cell clones after liver transplantation. TCRdb keeps only in-frame clones here, not all; method: immunoSEQ multiplex PCR. The sample includes 12,000 to 15,000 clones, roughly 85% seen only once; the top ten take approximately 30%. This sample comprised CD8+ T cells from blood, obtained around 50 months after liver transplant. All receptors come from a human patient who received a liver transplant. Among the T cells, some may be from the graft donor.

The sample holds a few counts of this clone. CDR3 coding DNA: TGTGCCAGCAGCGACGGACTAGCGGGGCGGATAGGCGAGCAGTACTTC. It translates to CASSDGLAGRIGEQYF. The chain joins TRBV11-2 to TRBJ2-7, with 12 bases fitting TRBD2. The CDR3 spans 16 residues. The germline V gene encodes CDR1 SGHAT and CDR2 FQNNGV. Losses at the gene ends were 5 bases for V and 6 bases for J; bases not matched to a gene: 11.

The chain uses TRBV6-6 and TRBJ1-6; possibly TRBD1 for D (5 bases). The CDR3 has 16 amino acids. V lost 5 bases to trimming and J lost 6 bases, with 17 bases between them. Germline assignment: CDR1 MNHNY and CDR2 SVGAGI (reference sequence). Written as DNA, the CDR3 is TGTGCCAGCAGTCATCATCCGGGACGGATTAATTCACCCCTCCACTTT. This encodes CASSHHPGRINSPLHF.

This clone appeared a single time. This chain connects TRBV5-6 to TRBJ1-5, with TRBD1 identical over 11 bases. Germline values: CDR1 SGHDT, CDR2 YYEEEE. Trimming took 4 bases from V and 7 from J; bases not matched to a gene: 7. This CDR3 spans 15 amino acids. DNA for the CDR3: TGTGCCAGCAGCACCCGGGACAGGGGGGGGCAGCCCCAGCATTTT. Its translation is CASSTRDRGGQPQHF.

V usage is TRBV29-1 and J usage is TRBJ2-7; possible D gene TRBD2, 5 bases. V was pared by 1 base and J by 1 base, with 11 bases between. Germline CDR1 and CDR2: SQVTM and ANQGSEA. This CDR3 contains 14 residues. DNA of the CDR3: TGCAGCGTTGAAGTCGGGGATCCTTCCTACGAGCAGTACTTC. It yields the protein CSVEVGDPSYEQYF.

The chain carries TRBV19 and TRBJ1-2; 7 positions agree with TRBD1. The ends lost 2 bases at V and 7 bases at J; junction bases unmatched: 1. CDR1 is LNHDA and CDR2 is SQIVND in the germline V gene (reference sequence). The CDR3 totals 12 residues. The DNA of the CDR3 is TGTGCCAGTAGTATAACAGGGGTTGGCTACACCTTC. Residues: CASSITGVGYTF.

The chain recombines TRBV7-9 with TRBJ2-3; 8 bases align to TRBD2. This CDR3 comprises 18 residues. The junction had 15 bases not matched to a gene; V was cut back by 4 bases and J by 3 bases. Per germline, CDR1 SEHNR and CDR2 FQNEAQ (reference sequence). The chain's CDR3 is CASSSWGGGSGDTDTQYF. As DNA, the CDR3 is TGTGCCAGCAGCTCATGGGGTGGTGGTAGCGGGGATACAGATACGCAGTATTTT.

The chain is built from TRBV4-1 and TRBJ2-3; tentative D call: TRBD2 (6 bases). The CDR3 has 14 residues. V shed 3 bases and J shed 13 bases, with 20 bases lying between them. From germline, CDR1 is MGHRA and CDR2 YSYEKL. The chain's CDR3 is CASSHDLDVREKYF. For the CDR3, the DNA is TGCGCCAGCAGCCACGACCTAGACGTCCGGGAGAAGTATTTT.

This clone was seen a handful of times. V is TRBV7-9 and J is TRBJ2-5; 8 bases are shared with TRBD1. Germline V gives CDR1 SEHNR, CDR2 FQNEAQ (reference sequence). The CDR3 runs 15 residues. V lost 5 bases, J lost 5 bases, and 10 bases stayed unmatched. CDR3 sequence reads: CASSLSRGQQETQYF. As DNA, the CDR3 is TGTGCCAGCAGCCTGAGCAGGGGGCAACAGGAGACCCAGTACTTC.

The V call is TRBV11-2, the J call TRBJ2-3, with D tentatively TRBD2 (5 bases). Trimming pared 3 bases from V and 6 bases from J, leaving 10 bases between. The CDR3 loop spans 13 amino acids. Germline-derived CDR1 and CDR2 are SGHAT and FQNNGV. CDR3 protein: CASSLAGGDTQYF. CDR3 nucleotide sequence: TGTGCCAGCAGCTTGGCGGGTGGGGATACGCAGTATTTT.

The chain carries TRBV27 and TRBJ2-3; D gene unclear. Germline CDR1 MNHEY, CDR2 SMNVEV (reference sequence). The CDR3 length is 16 residues. V was shortened by 0 bases and J by 3 bases, with 13 bases between the two germline ends. The CDR3 coding sequence is TGTGCCAGCAGTTTATCCCCAACGATCCCAACAGATACGCAGTATTTT. Translating gives CASSLSPTIPTDTQYF.

This sequence joins TRBV12-5 and TRBJ1-2; D is undetermined. This CDR3 is built from 14 residues. Germline CDR1 is LGHNT and CDR2 is FRNRAP. The germline V and J ends were trimmed by 4 bases and 0 bases, with 9 bases remaining between them. CDR3 nucleotides: TGTGCTAGTGGTTCCGTCTTTGCTAACTATGGCTACACCTTC. Encoded protein: CASGSVFANYGYTF.

This clone was detected only once. V is TRBV9 and J is TRBJ2-7, with D unresolved. CDR1 is SGDLS, CDR2 YYNGEE, per germline. V was clipped by 0 bases and J by 0 bases, with 10 bases between them. The CDR3 totals 15 residues. The DNA for the CDR3 is TGTGCCAGCAGCGTAGAGACGGAGAGCTCCTACGAGCAGTACTTC. Protein: CASSVETESSYEQYF.

The count of this clone is one. CDR3 in amino acids: CASSLVQDLTEAFF. Here the CDR3 DNA reads TGTGCCAGCAGCTTAGTGCAGGACCTCACTGAAGCTTTCTTT. V gene TRBV7-2 combines with J gene TRBJ1-1, with no clear D. Germline assignment: CDR1 SGHTA and CDR2 FQGNSA. V shed 1 base and J shed 4 bases, with 10 bases lying between them. The CDR3 consists of 14 residues.

The chain uses TRBV5-6 and TRBJ1-3; D gene unclear. V lost 2 bases and J lost 0, with 15 bases in between. CDR1 SGHDT and CDR2 YYEEEE come from the germline V gene. The CDR3 spans 17 residues. CDR3 sequence reads: CASSFRLVPYSGNTIYF. The CDR3 DNA is TGTGCCAGCAGCTTCCGATTAGTACCGTACTCTGGAAACACCATATATTTT.

This clone is labeled hyperexpanded (1% or more). The rearrangement joins TRBV28 to TRBJ2-7; the D gene is possibly TRBD2 (6 bases). The CDR3 extends over 11 amino acids. V was shortened by 6 bases and J by 4 bases, with 7 bases between the two germline ends. CDR1 and CDR2 from the germline V gene are MDHEN and SYDVKM. The CDR3 sequence is CASSAGYEQYF. CDR3 in DNA: TGTGCCAGCAGCGCGGGGTACGAGCAGTACTTC.